Listed below are T cell receptor beta chains from one sample, sequenced in a study of T-cell memory formation after mild COVID-19. TCRdb processed the 5' RACE reads anew with MiXCR; each CDR3 protein has one entry. The data show approximately 240,000 distinct CDR3 sequences, over 15% seen once. Sequenced material: PBMCs or a T cell subset sorted from them (not recorded which). Every receptor here comes from a man between 18 and 29 years old who had mild COVID-19 (a few samples of this study predate the infection). Cell type and time point are not known. Both conserved end residues are part of each CDR3. D genes are given only for firm matches. Rows give clone size only sometimes, using once, few, many, or a class for an expanded clone.

TRBV9	TRBJ1-1	many	-	TGTGCCAGCAGAACAGGGAAAAACACTGAAGCTTTCTTT	CASRTGKNTEAFF
TRBV29-1	TRBJ2-1	-	TRBD1	TGCAGCGTTGAAGGTCACCGGGACAGCCGTTACAATGAGCAGTTCTTC	CSVEGHRDSRYNEQFF
TRBV4-1	TRBJ1-1	-	TRBD1	TGCGCCAGCAGCCAAGACCGGGACAGGGGGCTGAACACTGAAGCTTTCTTT	CASSQDRDRGLNTEAFF
TRBV4-1	TRBJ2-7	-	-	TGCGCCAGCAGCCCTTTCCCGTACGGGAGCACCTACGAGCAGTACTTC	CASSPFPYGSTYEQYF
TRBV7-2	TRBJ1-3	many	-	TGTGCCAGCAGCCCCGCCGCCAGGACGGCAGGAAACACCATATATTTT	CASSPAARTAGNTIYF
TRBV5-1	TRBJ2-6	-	TRBD2	TGCGCCAGCAACCCTAGCGGGGGGGCCCGAGGGGCCAACGTCCTGACTTTC	CASNPSGGARGANVLTF
TRBV5-6	TRBJ2-7	few	-	TGTGCCAGCAGCCTGGTCGCAGCCTACGAGCAGTACTTC	CASSLVAAYEQYF
TRBV6-2/TRBV6-3	TRBJ2-7	-	TRBD1	TGTGCCAGCAGCCCCAATCAGGGACAGACCTACGAGCAGTACTTC	CASSPNQGQTYEQYF
TRBV5-1	TRBJ1-2	-	-	TGCGCCAGCAGCTTCGGGACGGAGAACTATGGCTACACCTTC	CASSFGTENYGYTF
TRBV21-1	TRBJ2-3	few	-	TGTGCCAGCAGCAAACTAGACAGGGATCGCACAGATACGCAGTATTTT	CASSKLDRDRTDTQYF
TRBV7-9	TRBJ1-5	-	-	TGTGCCAGCAGCTTAGATTACTCGGGAAATCAGCCCCAGCATTTT	CASSLDYSGNQPQHF
TRBV29-1	TRBJ2-3	-	TRBD1	TGCAGCGTTAAGGGGGCTTCTAGCACAGATACGCAGTATTTT	CSVKGASSTDTQYF
TRBV7-9	TRBJ1-4	few	TRBD1	TGTGCCAGCAGCCTGGGACAGGTTTCTGAAAAACTGTTTTTT	CASSLGQVSEKLFF
TRBV9	TRBJ2-5	many	-	TGTGCCAGCAGGGCAGAAGAGACCCAGTACTTC	CASRAEETQYF
TRBV25-1	TRBJ1-4	-	TRBD1	TGTGCCGCCGCACCTCCTCAGGGGGCGGCTGAAAAACTGTTTTTT	CAAAPPQGAAEKLFF
TRBV19	TRBJ1-5	-	-	TGTGCCAGTAGGCCCCCTTTCCGGGGGGGCAATCAGCCCCAGCATTTT	CASRPPFRGGNQPQHF
TRBV30	TRBJ2-3	-	-	TGTGCCTGGAGTGTAAAGGGGACCGGTACAGATACGCAGTATTTT	CAWSVKGTGTDTQYF
TRBV7-9	TRBJ2-3	few	-	TGTGCCAGCATCCATAAAGGAGAGGGAGAGGCAGATACGCAGTATTTT	CASIHKGEGEADTQYF
TRBV11-2	TRBJ1-2	few	-	TGTGCCAGCAGCTTCCCCTCCCGACCTAACTATGGCTACACCTTC	CASSFPSRPNYGYTF
TRBV9	TRBJ2-5	many	TRBD2	TGTGCCAGCAGACCCGGTTGGGGGGGTGAAGAGACCCAGTACTTC	CASRPGWGGEETQYF
TRBV15	TRBJ2-7	few	TRBD1	TGTGCCACCAGCAGAGACAGGGGGCCCTACGAGCAGTACTTC	CATSRDRGPYEQYF
TRBV14	TRBJ2-1	-	-	TGTGCCAGCAGCCAAGATGGGAGGCGGGTCGTTGAGCAGTTCTTC	CASSQDGRRVVEQFF
TRBV7-2	TRBJ1-5	many	-	TGTGCCAGCAGCTTTCGGGTGGGCAATCAGCCCCAGCATTTT	CASSFRVGNQPQHF
TRBV12-3/TRBV12-4	TRBJ2-2	many	TRBD1	TGTGCCAGCAGCAGACAATTAGGACAGGGGACCGGGGAGCTGTTTTTT	CASSRQLGQGTGELFF
TRBV6-5	TRBJ2-5	few	TRBD1	TGTGCCAACCCCTCGGACAGGGGGGGCCAAGAGACCCAGTACTTC	CANPSDRGGQETQYF
TRBV6-5	TRBJ1-6	-	TRBD1	TGTGCCAGCACCTCGAGAGGGGGCGATTGGGGTTCACCCCTCCACTTT	CASTSRGGDWGSPLHF
TRBV12-3/TRBV12-4	TRBJ2-3	-	-	TGTGCCAGCGGACGGGTCTTTGGGCCTACAGATACGCAGTATTTT	CASGRVFGPTDTQYF
TRBV30	TRBJ1-4	few	TRBD1	TGTGCCTGGAAGAGACAGGGAAATGAAAAACTGTTTTTT	CAWKRQGNEKLFF
TRBV7-2	TRBJ2-1	few	TRBD2	TGTGCCAGCAGCTCCCCGGCGGGGGGGCGAGGGAATGAGCAGTTCTTC	CASSSPAGGRGNEQFF
TRBV29-1	TRBJ2-5	few	-	TGCAGCGCACACCTCGGGGAGACCCAGTACTTC	CSAHLGETQYF
TRBV20-1	TRBJ2-7	-	TRBD2	TGCAGTGCAACCGGGACTACCCCCTCCGACGAGCAGTACTTC	CSATGTTPSDEQYF
TRBV9	TRBJ1-3	-	-	TGTGCCAGCAGCGTAGGTCGCGGTTTCTCTGGAAACACCATATATTTT	CASSVGRGFSGNTIYF
TRBV5-1	TRBJ2-4	-	TRBD1	TGCGCCAGCAGATCCGGGACAGGAGAAAACATTCAGTACTTC	CASRSGTGENIQYF
TRBV20-1	TRBJ1-2	-	-	TGCAGTGTCACATCGGACAGCACCCACTATGGCTACACCTTC	CSVTSDSTHYGYTF
TRBV12-3/TRBV12-4	TRBJ1-4	-	-	TGTGCCAGCAGTAGGAGGGGTTTTTACTCTTTGCTACGGGAAAAACTGTTTTTT	CASSRRGFYSLLREKLFF
TRBV4-3	TRBJ1-1	-	TRBD1	TGCGCCAGCAGCCCCCCCTCGGACAGGGCTGAAGCTTTCTTT	CASSPPSDRAEAFF
TRBV20-1	TRBJ2-5	-	-	TGCAGTGTTAGTGGGGGCCAAGAGACCCAGTACTTC	CSVSGGQETQYF
TRBV20-1	TRBJ2-5	-	TRBD1	TGCAGTGCTTGGAGCAGGGGGAGAGAGACCCAGTACTTC	CSAWSRGRETQYF
TRBV2	TRBJ1-3	-	-	TGTGCCAGCGGGACGGTCTACTCTGGAAACACCATATATTTT	CASGTVYSGNTIYF
TRBV2	TRBJ1-1	few	-	TGTGCCAGCAGCCGGGGGGGAGTGGGCGCTGAAGCTTTCTTT	CASSRGGVGAEAFF
TRBV5-1	TRBJ2-7	-	-	TGCGCCAGCAGCCGAGTCGCGTACGAGCAGTACTTC	CASSRVAYEQYF
TRBV7-2	TRBJ2-6	few	-	TGTGCCAGCAGCCACCGACAGATACGAAGCTCTGGGGCCAACGTCCTGACTTTC	CASSHRQIRSSGANVLTF
TRBV7-3	TRBJ2-1	few	TRBD2	TGTGCCAGCAGCCGCGGGGGGAATTCCTACAATGAGCAGTTCTTC	CASSRGGNSYNEQFF